The 2 T cell receptor beta chains given below trace back to one sample, sequenced in a study of CD8 T cells in ankylosing spondylitis. For these receptors, no antigen is known. In TCRdb, the 5' RACE reads were re-called with MiXCR into one record per CDR3 protein. Of some 800,000 distinct CDR3 sequences listed, 12% are singletons. Findings and caveats of the study: Blood from ankylosing spondylitis patients appeared to carry a characteristic roughly 8-variant TCR beta motif.

Input material: blood, either unsorted or a sorted T cell fraction (not recorded which). These receptors all stem from a male donor with ankylosing spondylitis.

J is TRBJ2-7 and V is TRBV20-1; TRBD2 matches at 7 bases. J lost 5 bases, V lost 4 bases, and 8 bases had no gene match. Germline V gene sequence: CDR1 DFQATT, CDR2 SNEGSKA (reference sequence). The CDR3 runs to 13 residues. The CDR3 reads CSATSGSWHEQYF. The CDR3 DNA follows: TGCAGTGCTACTAGCGGTTCTTGGCACGAGCAGTACTTC.

This clonotype was detected a few times. DNA for the CDR3: TGTGCCAGCAGCCAAGATCTAGTGGACATTCAGTACTTC. Encoded protein: CASSQDLVDIQYF. V gene TRBV14 combines with J gene TRBJ2-4; no reliable D call. CDR1 is SGHDN and CDR2 is FVKESK in the germline V gene. This CDR3 region has 13 residues. V was trimmed by 0 bases and J by 8 bases, leaving 8 bases between them.